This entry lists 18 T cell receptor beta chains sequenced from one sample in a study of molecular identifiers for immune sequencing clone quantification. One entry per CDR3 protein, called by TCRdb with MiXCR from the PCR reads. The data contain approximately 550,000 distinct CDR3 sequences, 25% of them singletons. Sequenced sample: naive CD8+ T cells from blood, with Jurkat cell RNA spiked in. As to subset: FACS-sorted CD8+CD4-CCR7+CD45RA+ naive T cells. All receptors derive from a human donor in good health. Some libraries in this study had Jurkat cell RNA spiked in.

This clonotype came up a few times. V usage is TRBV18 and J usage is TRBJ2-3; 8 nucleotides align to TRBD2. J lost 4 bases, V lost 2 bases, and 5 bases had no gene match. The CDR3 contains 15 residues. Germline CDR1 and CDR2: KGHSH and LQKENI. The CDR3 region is CASSPSAGGSDTQYF. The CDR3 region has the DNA TGTGCCAGCTCACCATCGGCGGGAGGTTCAGATACGCAGTATTTT. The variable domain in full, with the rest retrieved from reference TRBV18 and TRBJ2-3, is NAGVMQNPRHLVRRRGQEARLRCSPMKGHSHVYWYRQLPEEGLKFMVYLQKENIIDESGMPKERFSAEFPKEGPSILRIQQVVRGDSAAYFCASSPSAGGSDTQYFGPGTRLTVL.

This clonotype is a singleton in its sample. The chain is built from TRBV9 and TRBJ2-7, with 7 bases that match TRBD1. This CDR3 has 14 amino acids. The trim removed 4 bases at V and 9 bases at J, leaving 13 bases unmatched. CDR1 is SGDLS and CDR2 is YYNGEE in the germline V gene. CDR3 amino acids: CASSYVTGTGGQYF. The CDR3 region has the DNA TGTGCCAGCAGCTACGTGACAGGGACCGGCGGGCAGTACTTC.

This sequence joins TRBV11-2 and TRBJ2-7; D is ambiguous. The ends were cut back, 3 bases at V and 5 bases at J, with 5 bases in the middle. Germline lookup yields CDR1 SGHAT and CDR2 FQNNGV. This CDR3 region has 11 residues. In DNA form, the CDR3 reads TGTGCCAGCAGCTTTATCCACGAGCAGTACTTC. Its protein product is CASSFIHEQYF.

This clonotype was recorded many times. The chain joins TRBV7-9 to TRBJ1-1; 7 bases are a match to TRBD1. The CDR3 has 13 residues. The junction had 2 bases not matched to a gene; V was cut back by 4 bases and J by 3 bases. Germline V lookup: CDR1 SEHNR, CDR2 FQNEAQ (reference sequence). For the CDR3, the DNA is TGTGCCAGCAGCTCGGGACAGTACACTGAAGCTTTCTTT. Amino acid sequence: CASSSGQYTEAFF.

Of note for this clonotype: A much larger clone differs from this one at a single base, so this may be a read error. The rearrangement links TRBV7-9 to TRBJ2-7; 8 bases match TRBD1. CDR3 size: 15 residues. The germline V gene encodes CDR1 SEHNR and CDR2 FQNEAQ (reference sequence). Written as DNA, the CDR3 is TGTGCCAGCAGCCCGGGGGACAGGCTCTCCTGCGAGCAGTACTTC. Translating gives CASSPGDRLSCEQYF.

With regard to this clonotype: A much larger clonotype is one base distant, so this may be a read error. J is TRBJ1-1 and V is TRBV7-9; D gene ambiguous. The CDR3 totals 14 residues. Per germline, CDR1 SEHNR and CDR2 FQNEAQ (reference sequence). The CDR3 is CVSSFVRAPTEAFF. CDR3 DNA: TGTGTCAGCAGCTTTGTACGAGCCCCCACTGAAGCTTTCTTT.

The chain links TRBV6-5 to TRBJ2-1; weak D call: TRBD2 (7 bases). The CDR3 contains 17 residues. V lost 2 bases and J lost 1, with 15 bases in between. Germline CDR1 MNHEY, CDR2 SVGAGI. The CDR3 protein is CASSYGGGSSSYNEQFF. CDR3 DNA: TGTGCCAGCAGTTACGGGGGCGGGAGTAGTTCCTACAATGAGCAGTTCTTC.

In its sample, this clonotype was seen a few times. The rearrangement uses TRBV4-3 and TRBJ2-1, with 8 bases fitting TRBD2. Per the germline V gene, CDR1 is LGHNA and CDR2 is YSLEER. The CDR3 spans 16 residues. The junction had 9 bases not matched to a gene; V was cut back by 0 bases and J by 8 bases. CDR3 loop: CASSQDTGGASDEQFF. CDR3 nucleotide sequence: TGCGCCAGCAGCCAAGATACCGGGGGGGCCAGTGATGAGCAGTTCTTC.

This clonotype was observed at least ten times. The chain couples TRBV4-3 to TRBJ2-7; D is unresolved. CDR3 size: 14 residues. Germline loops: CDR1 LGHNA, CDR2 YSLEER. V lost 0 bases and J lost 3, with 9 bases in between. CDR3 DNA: TGCGCCAGCAGCCAAGATTGGGGTAGCTACGAGCAGTACTTC. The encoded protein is CASSQDWGSYEQYF.

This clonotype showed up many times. The CDR3 protein is CASSVAGLQETQYF. The CDR3 DNA follows: TGTGCCAGCAGCGTAGCAGGGCTCCAAGAGACCCAGTACTTC. The V call is TRBV9, the J call TRBJ2-5; weak D call: TRBD1 (5 bases). This CDR3 contains 14 residues. The ends were cut back, 0 bases at V and 1 base at J, with 7 bases in the middle. Per the germline V gene, CDR1 is SGDLS and CDR2 is YYNGEE.

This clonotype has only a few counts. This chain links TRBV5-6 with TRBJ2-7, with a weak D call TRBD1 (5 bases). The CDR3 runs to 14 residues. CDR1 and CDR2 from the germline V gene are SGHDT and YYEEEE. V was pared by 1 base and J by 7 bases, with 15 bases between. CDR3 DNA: TGTGCCAGCAGCTTGACTCCGACAGATATGGAGCAGTACTTC. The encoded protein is CASSLTPTDMEQYF. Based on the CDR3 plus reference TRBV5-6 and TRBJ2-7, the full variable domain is DAGVTQSPTHLIKTRGQQVTLRCSPKSGHDTVSWYQQALGQGPQFIFQYYEEEERQRGNFPDRFSGHQFPNYSSELNVNALLLGDSALYLCASSLTPTDMEQYFGPGTRLTVT.

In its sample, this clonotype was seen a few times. The CDR3 nucleotides read TGTGCCAGCACCCATAGCGGGGGGCCCTACAATGAGCAGTTCTTC. Its protein product is CASTHSGGPYNEQFF. V and J are TRBV7-2 and TRBJ2-1; 10 positions match TRBD2. CDR3 length equals 15 residues. J gave up 2 bases and V 7 bases, and 5 bases lay outside the gene matches. The germline V gene has CDR1 SGHTA and CDR2 FQGNSA.

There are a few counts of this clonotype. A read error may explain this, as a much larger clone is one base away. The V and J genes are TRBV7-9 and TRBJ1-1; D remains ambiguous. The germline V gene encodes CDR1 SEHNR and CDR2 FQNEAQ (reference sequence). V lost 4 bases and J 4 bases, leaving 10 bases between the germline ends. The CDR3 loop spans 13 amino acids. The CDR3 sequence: CASSSGWATEAFF. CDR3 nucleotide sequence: TGTGCCAGCAGCTCAGGCTGGGCCACTGAAGCTTTCTTT.

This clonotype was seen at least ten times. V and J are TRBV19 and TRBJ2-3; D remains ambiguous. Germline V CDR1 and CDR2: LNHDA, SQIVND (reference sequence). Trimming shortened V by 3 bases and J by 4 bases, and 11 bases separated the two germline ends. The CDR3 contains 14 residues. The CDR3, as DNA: TGTGCCAGTAGTATCTTCAGCCCAGCAGATACGCAGTATTTT. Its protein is CASSIFSPADTQYF.

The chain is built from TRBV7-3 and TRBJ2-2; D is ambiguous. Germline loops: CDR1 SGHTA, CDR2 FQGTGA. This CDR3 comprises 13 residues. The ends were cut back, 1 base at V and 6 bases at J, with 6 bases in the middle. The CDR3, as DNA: TGTGCCAGCAGCTTAATGGGCGCCGGGGAGCTGTTTTTT. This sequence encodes CASSLMGAGELFF.

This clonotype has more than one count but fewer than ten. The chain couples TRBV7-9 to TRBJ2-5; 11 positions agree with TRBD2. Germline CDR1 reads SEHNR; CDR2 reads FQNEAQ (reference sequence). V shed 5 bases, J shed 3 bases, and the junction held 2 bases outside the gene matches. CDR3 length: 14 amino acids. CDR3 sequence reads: CASSETSGEETQYF. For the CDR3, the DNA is TGTGCCAGCAGCGAGACTAGCGGGGAAGAGACCCAGTACTTC.

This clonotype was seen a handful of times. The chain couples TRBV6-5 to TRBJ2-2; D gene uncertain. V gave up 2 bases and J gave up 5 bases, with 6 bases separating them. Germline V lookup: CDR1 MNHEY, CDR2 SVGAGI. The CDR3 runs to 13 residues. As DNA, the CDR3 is TGTGCCAGCAGTTACACCCAGACCGGGGAGCTGTTTTTT. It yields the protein CASSYTQTGELFF.

The CDR3 DNA reads TGTGCCAGCAGTGAAATTCAACTAGCGACAGGTGGAGATACGCAGTATTTT. Translating gives CASSEIQLATGGDTQYF. This chain connects TRBV6-1 to TRBJ2-3; D possibly corresponds to TRBD2 (7 bases). Germline V gene data show CDR1 as MNHNS and CDR2 as SASEGT. The V end lost 2 bases, the J end lost 5 bases, and 20 bases lay between the germline ends. The CDR3 loop spans 17 amino acids.